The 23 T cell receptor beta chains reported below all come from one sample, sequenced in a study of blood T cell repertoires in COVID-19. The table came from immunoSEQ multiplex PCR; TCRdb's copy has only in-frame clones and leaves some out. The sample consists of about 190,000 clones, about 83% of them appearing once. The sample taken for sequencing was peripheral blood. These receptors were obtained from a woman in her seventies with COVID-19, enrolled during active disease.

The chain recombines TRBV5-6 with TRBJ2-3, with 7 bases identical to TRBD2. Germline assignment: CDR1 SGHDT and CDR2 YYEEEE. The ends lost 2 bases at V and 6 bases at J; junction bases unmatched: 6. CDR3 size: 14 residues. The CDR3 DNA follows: TGTGCCAGCAGCTTCGAGGGAGGGTGGGATACGCAGTATTTT. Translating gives CASSFEGGWDTQYF.

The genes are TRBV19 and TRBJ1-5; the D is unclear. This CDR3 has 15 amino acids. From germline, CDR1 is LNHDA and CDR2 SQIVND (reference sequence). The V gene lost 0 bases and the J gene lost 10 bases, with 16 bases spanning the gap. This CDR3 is CASSIDHYRQSPQHF. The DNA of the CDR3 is TGTGCCAGTAGTATAGATCATTACAGACAATCCCCCCAGCATTTT.

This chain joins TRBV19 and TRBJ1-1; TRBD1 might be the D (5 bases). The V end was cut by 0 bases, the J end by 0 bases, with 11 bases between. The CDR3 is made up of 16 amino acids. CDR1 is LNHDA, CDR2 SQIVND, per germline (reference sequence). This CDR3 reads CASSIDKAGLNTEAFF. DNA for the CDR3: TGTGCCAGTAGTATAGATAAGGCAGGGCTGAACACTGAAGCTTTCTTT.

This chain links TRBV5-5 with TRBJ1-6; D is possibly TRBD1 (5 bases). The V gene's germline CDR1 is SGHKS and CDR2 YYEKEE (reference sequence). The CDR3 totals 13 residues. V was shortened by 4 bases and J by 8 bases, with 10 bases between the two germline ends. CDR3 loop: CASSGRDYSPLHF. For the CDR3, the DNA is TGTGCCAGCAGCGGCAGGGACTATTCACCCCTCCACTTT.

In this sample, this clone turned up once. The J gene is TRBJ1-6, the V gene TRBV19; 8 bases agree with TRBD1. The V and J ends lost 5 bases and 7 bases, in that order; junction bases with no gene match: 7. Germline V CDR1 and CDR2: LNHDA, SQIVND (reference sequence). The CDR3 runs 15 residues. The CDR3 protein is CASSPGRQGNSPLHF. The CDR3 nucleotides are TGTGCCAGTAGTCCCGGGCGACAGGGGAATTCACCCCTCCACTTT.

This CDR3 reads CASSQDMGGRIPYGYTF. The DNA of the CDR3 is TGCGCCAGCAGCCAAGATATGGGGGGGCGCATTCCCTATGGCTACACCTTC. The rearrangement uses TRBV4-1 and TRBJ1-2; D perhaps matches TRBD1 (6 bases). This CDR3 comprises 17 residues. Per the germline V gene, CDR1 is MGHRA and CDR2 is YSYEKL. Trimming cost V 0 bases and J 4 bases, with 18 bases left between them.

The CDR3 nucleotides are TGTGCCAGTAGCGCCGGGGTAAATGAAAAACTGTTTTTT. Protein: CASSAGVNEKLFF. The chain has TRBV19 and TRBJ1-4; D uncertain. In germline, CDR1 is LNHDA, CDR2 SQIVND (reference sequence). Trimming shortened V by 6 bases and J by 5 bases, and 10 bases separated the two germline ends. The CDR3 has 13 residues.

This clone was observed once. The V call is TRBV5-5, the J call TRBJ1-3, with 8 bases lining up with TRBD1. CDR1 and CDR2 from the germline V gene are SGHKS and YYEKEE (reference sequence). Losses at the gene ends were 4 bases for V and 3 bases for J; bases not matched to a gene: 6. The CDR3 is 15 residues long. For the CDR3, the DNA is TGTGCCAGCAGCCAGGGGGCTTCGGTTGGAAACACCATATATTTT. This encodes CASSQGASVGNTIYF.

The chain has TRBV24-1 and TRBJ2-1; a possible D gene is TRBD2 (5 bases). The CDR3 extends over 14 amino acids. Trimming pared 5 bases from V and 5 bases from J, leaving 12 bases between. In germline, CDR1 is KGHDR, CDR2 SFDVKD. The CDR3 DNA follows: TGTGCCACCAGTGGTGGAGCGGCTCACAATGAGCAGTTCTTC. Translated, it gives CATSGGAAHNEQFF.

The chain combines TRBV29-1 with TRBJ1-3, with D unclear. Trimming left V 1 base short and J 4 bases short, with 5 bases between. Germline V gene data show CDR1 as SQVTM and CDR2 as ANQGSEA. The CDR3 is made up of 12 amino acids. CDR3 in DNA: TGCAGCGTTGAAGCGTCCGGAAACACCATATATTTT. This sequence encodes CSVEASGNTIYF.

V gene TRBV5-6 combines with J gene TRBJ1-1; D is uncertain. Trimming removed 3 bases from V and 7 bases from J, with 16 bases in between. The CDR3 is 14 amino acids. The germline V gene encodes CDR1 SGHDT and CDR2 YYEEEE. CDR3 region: CASSYANGLSEAFF. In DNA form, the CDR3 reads TGTGCCAGCAGCTACGCGAATGGTCTTAGTGAAGCTTTCTTT.

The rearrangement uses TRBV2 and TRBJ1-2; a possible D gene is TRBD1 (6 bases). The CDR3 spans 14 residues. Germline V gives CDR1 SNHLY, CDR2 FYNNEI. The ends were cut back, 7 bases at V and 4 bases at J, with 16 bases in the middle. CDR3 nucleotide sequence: TGTGCCAGCACTGATTGGAGACAGGTCTATGGCTACACCTTC. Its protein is CASTDWRQVYGYTF.

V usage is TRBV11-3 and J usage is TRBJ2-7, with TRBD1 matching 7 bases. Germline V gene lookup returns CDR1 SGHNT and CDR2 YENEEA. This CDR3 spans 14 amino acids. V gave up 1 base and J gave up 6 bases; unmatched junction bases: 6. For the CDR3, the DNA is TGTGCCAGCAGCTTAGGACAGGGAGTAGGCGAGCAGTACTTC. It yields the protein CASSLGQGVGEQYF.

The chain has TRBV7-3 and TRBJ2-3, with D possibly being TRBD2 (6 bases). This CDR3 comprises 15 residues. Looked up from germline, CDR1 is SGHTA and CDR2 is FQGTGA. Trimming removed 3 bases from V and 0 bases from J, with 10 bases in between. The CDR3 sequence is CASSLGGVSTDTQYF. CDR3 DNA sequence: TGTGCCAGCAGCTTGGGGGGAGTAAGCACAGATACGCAGTATTTT.

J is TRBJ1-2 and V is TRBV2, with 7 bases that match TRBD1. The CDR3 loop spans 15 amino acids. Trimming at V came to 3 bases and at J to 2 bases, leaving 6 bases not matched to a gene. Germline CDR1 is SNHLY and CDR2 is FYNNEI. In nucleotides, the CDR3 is TGTGCCAGCAGTGAGCAGACAGGGCAAAACTATGGCTACACCTTC. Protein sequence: CASSEQTGQNYGYTF.

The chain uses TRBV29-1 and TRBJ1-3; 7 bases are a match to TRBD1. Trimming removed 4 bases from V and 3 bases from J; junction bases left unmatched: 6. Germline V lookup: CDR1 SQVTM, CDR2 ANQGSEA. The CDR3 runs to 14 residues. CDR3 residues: CSVVTGVDGNTIYF. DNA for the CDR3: TGCAGCGTTGTAACAGGGGTCGATGGAAACACCATATATTTT.

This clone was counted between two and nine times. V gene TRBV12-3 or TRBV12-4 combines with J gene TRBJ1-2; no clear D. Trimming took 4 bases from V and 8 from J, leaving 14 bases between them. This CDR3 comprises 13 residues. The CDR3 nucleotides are TGTGCCAGCAGTTACAGTCCCAATCGGGGCTACACCTTC. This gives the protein CASSYSPNRGYTF.

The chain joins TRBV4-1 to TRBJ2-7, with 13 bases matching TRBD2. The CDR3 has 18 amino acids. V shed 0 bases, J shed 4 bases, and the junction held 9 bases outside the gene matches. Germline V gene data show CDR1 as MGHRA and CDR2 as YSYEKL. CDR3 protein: CASSQDPRLAGGGYEQYF. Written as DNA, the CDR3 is TGCGCCAGCAGCCAAGACCCCCGACTAGCGGGAGGAGGGTACGAGCAGTACTTC.

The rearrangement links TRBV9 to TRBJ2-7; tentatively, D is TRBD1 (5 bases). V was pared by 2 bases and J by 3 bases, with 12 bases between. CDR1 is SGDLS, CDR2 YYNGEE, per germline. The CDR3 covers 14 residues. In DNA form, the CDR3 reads TGTGCCAGCAGCGTGTCGCAGGGCCACTACGAGCAGTACTTC. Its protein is CASSVSQGHYEQYF.

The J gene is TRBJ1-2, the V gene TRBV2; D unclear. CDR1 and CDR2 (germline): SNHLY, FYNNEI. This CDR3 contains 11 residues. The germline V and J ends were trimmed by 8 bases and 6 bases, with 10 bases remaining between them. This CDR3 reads CASDNENGYTF. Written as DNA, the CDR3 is TGTGCCAGCGATAATGAGAATGGCTACACCTTC. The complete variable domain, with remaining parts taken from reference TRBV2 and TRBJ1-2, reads EPEVTQTPSHQVTQMGQEVILRCVPISNHLYFYWYRQILGQKVEFLVSFYNNEISEKSEIFDDQFSVERPDGSNFTLKIRSTKLEDSAMYFCASDNENGYTFGSGTRLTVV.

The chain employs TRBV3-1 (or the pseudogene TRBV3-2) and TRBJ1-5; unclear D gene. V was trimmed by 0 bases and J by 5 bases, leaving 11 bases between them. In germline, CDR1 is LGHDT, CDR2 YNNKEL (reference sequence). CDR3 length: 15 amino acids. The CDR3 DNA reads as TGTGCCAGCAGCCAAGATATGTACGGGTATCAGCCCCAGCATTTT. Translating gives CASSQDMYGYQPQHF.

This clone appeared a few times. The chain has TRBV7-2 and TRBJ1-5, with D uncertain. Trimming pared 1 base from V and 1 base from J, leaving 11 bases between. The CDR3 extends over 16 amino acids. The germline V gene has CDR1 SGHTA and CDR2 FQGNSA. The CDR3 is CASSLDGGGSNQPQHF. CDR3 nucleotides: TGTGCCAGCAGCTTAGACGGAGGAGGGAGCAATCAGCCCCAGCATTTT.

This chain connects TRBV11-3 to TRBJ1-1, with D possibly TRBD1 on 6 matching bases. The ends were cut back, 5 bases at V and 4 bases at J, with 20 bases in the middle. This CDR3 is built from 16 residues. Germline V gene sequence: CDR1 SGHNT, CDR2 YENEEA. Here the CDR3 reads CASSLRRGSGVTEAFF. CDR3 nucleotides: TGTGCCAGCAGCCTAAGGAGAGGCTCAGGGGTCACTGAAGCTTTCTTT.